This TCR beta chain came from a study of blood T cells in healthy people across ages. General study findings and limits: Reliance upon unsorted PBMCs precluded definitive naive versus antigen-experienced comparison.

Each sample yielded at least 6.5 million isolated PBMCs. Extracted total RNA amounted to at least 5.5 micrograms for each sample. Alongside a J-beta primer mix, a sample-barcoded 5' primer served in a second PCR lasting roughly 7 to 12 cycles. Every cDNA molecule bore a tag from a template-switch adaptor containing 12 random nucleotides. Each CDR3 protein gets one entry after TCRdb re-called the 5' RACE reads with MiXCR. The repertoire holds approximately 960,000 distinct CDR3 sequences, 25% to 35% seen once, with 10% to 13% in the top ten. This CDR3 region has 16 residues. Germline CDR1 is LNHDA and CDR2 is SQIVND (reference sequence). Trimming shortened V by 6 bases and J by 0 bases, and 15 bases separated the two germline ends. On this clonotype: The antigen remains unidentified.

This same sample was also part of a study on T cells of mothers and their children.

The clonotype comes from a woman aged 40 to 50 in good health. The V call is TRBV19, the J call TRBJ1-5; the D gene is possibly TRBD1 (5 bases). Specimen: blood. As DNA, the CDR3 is TGTGCCAGTAGCCGGGATCGGGGGTATAGCAATCAGCCCCAGCATTTT. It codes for CASSRDRGYSNQPQHF.